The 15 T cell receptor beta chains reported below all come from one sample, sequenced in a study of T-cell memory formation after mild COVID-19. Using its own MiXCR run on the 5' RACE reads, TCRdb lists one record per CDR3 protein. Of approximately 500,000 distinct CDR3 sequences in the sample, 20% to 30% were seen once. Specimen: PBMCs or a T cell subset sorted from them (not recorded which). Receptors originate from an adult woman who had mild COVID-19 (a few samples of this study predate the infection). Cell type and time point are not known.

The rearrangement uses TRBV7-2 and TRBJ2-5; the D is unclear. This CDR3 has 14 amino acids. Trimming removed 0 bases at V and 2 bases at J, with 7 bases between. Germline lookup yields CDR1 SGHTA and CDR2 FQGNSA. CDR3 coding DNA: TGTGCCAGCAGCTTAGCTTTCAGACAAGAGACCCAGTACTTC. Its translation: CASSLAFRQETQYF.

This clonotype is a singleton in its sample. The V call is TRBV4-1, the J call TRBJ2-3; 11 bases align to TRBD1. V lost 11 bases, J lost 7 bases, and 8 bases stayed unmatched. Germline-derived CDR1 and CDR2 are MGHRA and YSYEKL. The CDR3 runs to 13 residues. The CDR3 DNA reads TGCGCCGTCAGGGACAGGGGGTCGAATACGCAGTATTTT. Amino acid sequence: CAVRDRGSNTQYF.

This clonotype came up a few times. The chain's CDR3 is CASSSPGTNTGELFF. The CDR3 DNA reads TGTGCCAGCAGCTCACCAGGGACGAACACCGGGGAGCTGTTTTTT. The gene calls are TRBV7-8 and TRBJ2-2, with D possibly being TRBD1 (5 bases). The germline V gene has CDR1 SGHVS and CDR2 FQNEAQ. The CDR3 is 15 residues long. With 4 bases removed from V and 0 bases from J, the gap between germline ends came to 9 bases.

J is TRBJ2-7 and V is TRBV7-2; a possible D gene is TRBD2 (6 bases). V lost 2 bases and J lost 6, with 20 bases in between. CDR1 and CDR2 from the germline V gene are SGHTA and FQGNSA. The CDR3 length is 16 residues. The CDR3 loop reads CASSLSVGSSSGEQYF. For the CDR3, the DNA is TGTGCCAGCAGCTTAAGCGTCGGGAGTTCCTCTGGCGAGCAGTACTTC.

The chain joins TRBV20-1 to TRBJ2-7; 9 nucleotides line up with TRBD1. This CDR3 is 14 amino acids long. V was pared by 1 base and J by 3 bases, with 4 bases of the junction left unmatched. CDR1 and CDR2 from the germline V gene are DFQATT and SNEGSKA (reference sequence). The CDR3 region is CSARATGGIYEQYF. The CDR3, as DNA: TGCAGTGCTAGAGCGACAGGGGGAATCTACGAGCAGTACTTC.

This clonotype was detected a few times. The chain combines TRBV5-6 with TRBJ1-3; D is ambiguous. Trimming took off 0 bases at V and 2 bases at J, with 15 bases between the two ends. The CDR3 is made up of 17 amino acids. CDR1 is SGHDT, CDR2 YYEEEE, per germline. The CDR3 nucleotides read TGTGCCAGCAGCTTGGACAGCCTTGTACCTCCTGGAAACACCATATATTTT. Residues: CASSLDSLVPPGNTIYF.

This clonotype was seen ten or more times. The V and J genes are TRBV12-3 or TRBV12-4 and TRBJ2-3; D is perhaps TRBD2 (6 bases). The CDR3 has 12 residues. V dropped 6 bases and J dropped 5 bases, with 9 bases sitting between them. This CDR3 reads CASRREVDTQYF. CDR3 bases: TGTGCCAGCAGGAGGGAGGTAGATACGCAGTATTTT.

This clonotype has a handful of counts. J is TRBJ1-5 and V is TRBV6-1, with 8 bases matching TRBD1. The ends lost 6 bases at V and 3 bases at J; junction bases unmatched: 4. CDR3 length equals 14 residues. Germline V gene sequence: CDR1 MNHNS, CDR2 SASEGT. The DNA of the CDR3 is TGTGCCAGCAGCACGACAGGGGTCAATCAGCCCCAGCATTTT. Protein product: CASSTTGVNQPQHF.

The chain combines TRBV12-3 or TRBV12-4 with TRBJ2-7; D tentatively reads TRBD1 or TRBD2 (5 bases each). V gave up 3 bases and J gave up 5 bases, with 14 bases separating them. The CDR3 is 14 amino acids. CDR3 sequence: CASSLLLGTDEQYF. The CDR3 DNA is TGTGCCAGCAGTTTGTTATTGGGGACGGACGAGCAGTACTTC.

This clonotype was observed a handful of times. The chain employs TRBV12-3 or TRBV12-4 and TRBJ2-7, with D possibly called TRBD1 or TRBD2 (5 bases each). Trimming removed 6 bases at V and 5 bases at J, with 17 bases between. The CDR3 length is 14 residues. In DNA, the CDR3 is TGTGCCAGCAGCCGCCTTGGCAGGGACCACGAGCAGTACTTC. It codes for CASSRLGRDHEQYF.

CDR3 in amino acids: CATSRQLHNGNEQFF. As DNA, the CDR3 is TGTGCCACCAGCAGACAACTACACAATGGGAATGAGCAGTTCTTC. The chain employs TRBV15 and TRBJ2-1; no definite D call. The CDR3 spans 15 residues. Germline-derived CDR1 and CDR2 are LNHNV and YYDKDF (reference sequence). Trimming removed 2 bases at V and 7 bases at J, with 15 bases between.

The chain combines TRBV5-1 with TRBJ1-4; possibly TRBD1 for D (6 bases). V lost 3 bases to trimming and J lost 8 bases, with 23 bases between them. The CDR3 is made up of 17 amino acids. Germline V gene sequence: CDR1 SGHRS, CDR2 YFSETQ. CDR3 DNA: TGCGCCAGCAGCTCGTCAACCAACTCAGCTAGGGGGGAAAAACTGTTTTTT. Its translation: CASSSSTNSARGEKLFF.

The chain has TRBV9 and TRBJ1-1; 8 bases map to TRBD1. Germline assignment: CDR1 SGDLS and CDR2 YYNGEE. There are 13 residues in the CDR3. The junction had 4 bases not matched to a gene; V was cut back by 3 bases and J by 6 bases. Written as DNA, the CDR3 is TGTGCCAGCAGCGGCCAGGGGGCGGCTGAAGCTTTCTTT. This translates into CASSGQGAAEAFF. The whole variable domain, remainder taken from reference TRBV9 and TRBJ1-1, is DSGVTQTPKHLITATGQRVTLRCSPRSGDLSVYWYQQSLDQGLQFLIQYYNGEERAKGNILERFSAQQFPDLHSELNLSSLELGDSALYFCASSGQGAAEAFFGQGTRLTVV.

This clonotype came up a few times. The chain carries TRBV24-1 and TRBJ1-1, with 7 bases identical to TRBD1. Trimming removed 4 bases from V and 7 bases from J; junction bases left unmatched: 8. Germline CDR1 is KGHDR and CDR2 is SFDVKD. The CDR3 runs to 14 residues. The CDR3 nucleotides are TGTGCCACCAGTGACCCAAATACAGGGGATGAAGCTTTCTTT. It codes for CATSDPNTGDEAFF.

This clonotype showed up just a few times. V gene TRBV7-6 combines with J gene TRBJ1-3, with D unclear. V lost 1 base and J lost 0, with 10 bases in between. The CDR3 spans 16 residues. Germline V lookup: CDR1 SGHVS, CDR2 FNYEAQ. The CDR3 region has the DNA TGTGCCAGCAGCTTAGGCGGACGCCTCTCTGGAAACACCATATATTTT. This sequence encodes CASSLGGRLSGNTIYF.